The 15 T cell receptor beta chains listed next were all sequenced from one sample in a study of T cell clusters in autoimmune cytopenias (dated by TCRdb to about 2019). The sequencer was an Illumina MiSeq. To amplify TRB rearrangements, a touch-down multiplex PCR protocol was run with the TRB-A and TRB-B primer pools combined in a single tube. TCRdb reprocessed the reads into one record per CDR3 protein sequence, lacking DNA. This specimen's table enumerates approximately 1,200 distinct CDR3 sequences. Of the sample, around 29% is held by the ten largest clones. For each sample, TRB amplification used 200 to 250 ng of peripheral blood genomic DNA, equal to around 39,000 genome equivalents. The sequenced sample consisted of peripheral blood. These TCRs come from a human donor with an autoimmune cytopenia or autoimmune hepatitis (not recorded which).

The V call is TRBV6-5, the J call TRBJ2-5. The CDR3 runs 15 residues. Germline loops: CDR1 MNHEY, CDR2 SVGAGI. The chain's CDR3 is CASSFGVRVEETQYF.

J is TRBJ2-7 and V is TRBV5-6; TCRdb names TRBD1, which stays unverified in the absence of DNA. The germline gives CDR1 SGHDT, CDR2 YYEEEE. The CDR3 length is 16 residues. The CDR3 loop reads CVSSLAQGQGLYEQYF.

This clonotype ranks as medium-sized in terms of frequency. The rearrangement joins TRBV14 to TRBJ2-3; the D call from TCRdb, TRBD1, cannot be confirmed without DNA. CDR3 length: 17 residues. Germline V gene lookup returns CDR1 SGHDN and CDR2 FVKESK. The CDR3 sequence is CASSPVGGLVVADTQYF.

J is TRBJ2-2 and V is TRBV19; the TRBD2 assignment by TCRdb is unverifiable without DNA. The germline V gene encodes CDR1 LNHDA and CDR2 SQIVND (reference sequence). The CDR3 runs to 16 residues. The chain's CDR3 is CATSSVLAGNTGELFF. Filled out from reference TRBV19 and TRBJ2-2, the complete variable domain reads DGGITQSPKYLFRKEGQNVTLSCEQNLNHDAMYWYRQDPGQGLRLIYYSQIVNDFQKGDIAEGYSVSREKKESFPLTVTSAQKNPTAFYLCATSSVLAGNTGELFFGEGSRLTVL.

This clonotype counts as large (0.1 to 1%) by frequency. V gene TRBV27 combines with J gene TRBJ2-1; TCRdb's D call of TRBD1 is untestable without DNA. This CDR3 has 17 residues. Germline V lookup: CDR1 MNHEY, CDR2 SMNVEV (reference sequence). The CDR3 region is CASSFLFVGQGEHEQFF.

V and J are TRBV28 and TRBJ2-5; lacking DNA, the TRBD1 call made by TCRdb goes unchecked. The V gene's germline CDR1 is MDHEN and CDR2 SYDVKM. This CDR3 comprises 15 residues. The CDR3 spells CASTPDSWKKETQYF.

This clonotype ranks as large (0.1 to 1%) in terms of frequency. The chain joins TRBV5-5 to TRBJ2-5; the D call from TCRdb, TRBD1, cannot be confirmed without DNA. The length of the CDR3 is 15 residues. In germline, CDR1 is SGHKS, CDR2 YYEKEE (reference sequence). CDR3 sequence reads: CASSFWQGVWETQYF.

This chain joins TRBV27 and TRBJ2-1. Germline CDR1 reads MNHEY; CDR2 reads SMNVEV (reference sequence). The CDR3 spans 15 residues. CDR3 in amino acids: CASSLSVDGFNEQFF.

By frequency, this clonotype is medium-sized. CDR3 sequence reads: CASSLRAPRGNSPLHF. V is TRBV14 and J is TRBJ1-6; no DNA is available, so the TRBD1 call from TCRdb remains unchecked. Per the germline V gene, CDR1 is SGHDN and CDR2 is FVKESK. The CDR3 is made up of 16 amino acids.

This CDR3 reads CAWSFGSLAGGGNTQYF. The chain employs TRBV30 and TRBJ2-3; the TRBD2 assignment by TCRdb is unverifiable without DNA. This CDR3 has 17 residues. Germline lookup yields CDR1 GTSNPN and CDR2 SVGIG (reference sequence).

V is TRBV6-2 or TRBV6-3 and J is TRBJ1-5. CDR1 MNHEY and CDR2 SVGEGT come from the germline V gene. The CDR3 covers 13 residues. CDR3 sequence: CASSYNSNQPQHF.

By frequency, this clonotype is large. The J gene is TRBJ2-3, the V gene TRBV12-3 or TRBV12-4; TCRdb's D gene call, TRBD2, goes unchecked for lack of DNA. The CDR3 covers 17 residues. This chain's CDR3 is CASSLAPRAGGADTQYF.

J is TRBJ2-3 and V is TRBV5-6. The V gene's germline CDR1 is SGHDT and CDR2 YYEEEE. The CDR3 spans 12 residues. The CDR3 loop reads CASSLGADTQYF.

This clonotype is labeled medium-sized based on frequency. The chain combines TRBV5-1 with TRBJ1-1; TCRdb reports TRBD1, a call that lacks DNA to check it against. In germline, CDR1 is SGHRS, CDR2 YFSETQ. This CDR3 has 13 residues. This CDR3 is CASSIGGFTEAFF.

This clonotype registers medium-sized by frequency. The chain recombines TRBV29-1 with TRBJ2-7. In germline, CDR1 is SQVTM, CDR2 ANQGSEA. This CDR3 has 14 amino acids. The CDR3 loop is CSVEPQGSSYEQYF.